The clone carrying this T cell receptor (beta chain) was counted a few times. Its antigen is undetermined. The germline CDR1 and CDR2 sequences are SGHTS and YDEGEE. CDR3 size: 15 residues. V lost 0 bases to trimming and J lost 5 bases; unmatched junction nucleotides: 3. Naive, central memory, regulatory and stem cell-like memory cells within the CD4+ compartment were sorted using CD45RO/CCR7/CD25/CD127/CD95/CD27. Every bit of the isolated RNA underwent reverse transcription, so sequencing read expressed TCRB transcripts. TCRdb's table, derived via immunoSEQ multiplex PCR, lists solely in-frame clones and lacks some. The table has hundreds of thousands of clones, roughly an eighth seen once; the top ten hold approximately 0.01%. This entry comes from a study of beta chain features in type 1 diabetes. Findings and limits, study-wide: Whether HLA type influences TCRB rearrangement remained unresolved here. PCR might preferentially amplify shorter templates, equally in patients and controls. An over-representation of cells with high TCR expression could result from cDNA sequencing. All four CD4+ subsets from Type 1 diabetes patients carried moderately but significantly shorter TCRB CDR3s.

The receptor was isolated from a young woman with type 1 diabetes. Sequencing input: naive CD4+ T cells from blood. The gene calls are TRBV5-8 and TRBJ2-1; 9 positions agree with TRBD2. The CDR3 sequence: CASSLGLAANNEQFF. The CDR3 region has the DNA TGTGCCAGCAGCTTGGGACTAGCGGCCAACAATGAGCAGTTCTTC.